The 16 T cell receptor beta chains in this list originate from one sample, sequenced in a study of shared clonotypes between healthy human individuals. Sequenced by immunoSEQ multiplex PCR; TCRdb stores in-frame clones only, minus some. In the table there are some 2.1 million clones, roughly 95% of which are singletons. Material for sequencing was naive CD4+ T cells sorted from blood. Subset here: CD45RA+ positively selected. The receptors were sampled from a man younger than 35 in good health.

The chain links TRBV5-1 to TRBJ2-1, with D possibly matching TRBD2 (6 bases). Trimming pared 6 bases from V and 6 bases from J, leaving 10 bases between. CDR1 is SGHRS, CDR2 YFSETQ, per germline. The length of the CDR3 is 12 residues. The CDR3 sequence: CASKEGGNEQFF. CDR3 bases: TGCGCCAGCAAGGAGGGTGGCAATGAGCAGTTCTTC.

This rearrangement joins TRBV29-1 to TRBJ2-1; D unresolved. Germline CDR1 SQVTM, CDR2 ANQGSEA. The CDR3 consists of 14 residues. V lost 2 bases to trimming and J lost 0 bases, with 8 bases between them. The CDR3 nucleotides read TGCAGCGTTGAATTCGTAATCTCCTACAATGAGCAGTTCTTC. Protein: CSVEFVISYNEQFF.

The chain joins TRBV29-1 to TRBJ1-4, with a possible D match to TRBD1 (6 bases). Trimming stripped 4 bases from V and 0 bases from J, with 18 bases between. This CDR3 region has 17 residues. Germline V lookup: CDR1 SQVTM, CDR2 ANQGSEA. CDR3 amino acids: CSVGTPGRGSTNEKLFF. The CDR3 DNA is TGCAGCGTTGGAACCCCGGGCAGGGGATCAACTAATGAAAAACTGTTTTTT.

The chain combines TRBV28 with TRBJ2-1; 14 nucleotides align to TRBD2. V gave up 6 bases and J gave up 8 bases; unmatched junction bases: 3. CDR1 is MDHEN, CDR2 SYDVKM, per germline. The CDR3 extends over 14 amino acids. The CDR3 region has the DNA TGTGCCAGCAGCCCGGGACTAGCGGGGGATGAGCAGTTCTTC. Amino acid sequence: CASSPGLAGDEQFF.

The V and J genes are TRBV29-1 and TRBJ2-5; 7 positions agree with TRBD2. CDR3 size: 13 residues. Unmatched junction bases numbered 7, after V lost 5 bases and J lost 4 bases. Germline CDR1 reads SQVTM; CDR2 reads ANQGSEA. CDR3 sequence (DNA): TGCAGCGTTAATCGGGGGGTAGCAGAGACCCAGTACTTC. Protein sequence: CSVNRGVAETQYF.

The chain combines TRBV11-2 with TRBJ2-3; D is uncertain. The CDR3 is made up of 13 amino acids. Germline V gene data show CDR1 as SGHAT and CDR2 as FQNNGV. The V and J ends lost 3 bases and 4 bases respectively, with 8 bases between them. CDR3 protein: CASSFTYSDTQYF. Here the CDR3 DNA reads TGTGCCAGCAGCTTTACTTATTCAGATACGCAGTATTTT.

This clone was observed once. The chain combines TRBV6-1 with TRBJ2-1; no reliable D call. The V gene's germline CDR1 is MNHNS and CDR2 SASEGT. V lost 5 bases and J 8 bases, leaving 7 bases between the germline ends. This CDR3 is built from 11 residues. This CDR3 is CASSFIDEQFF. In DNA form, the CDR3 reads TGTGCCAGCAGTTTTATCGATGAGCAGTTCTTC.

V gene TRBV7-9 combines with J gene TRBJ1-2; 7 bases map to TRBD1. Germline CDR1 SEHNR, CDR2 FQNEAQ (reference sequence). This CDR3 is built from 14 residues. Trimming took 6 bases from V and 8 from J; bases not matched to a gene: 12. The CDR3 sequence: CASSPPGQPVGYTF. DNA for the CDR3: TGTGCCAGCAGTCCTCCGGGACAGCCGGTGGGCTACACCTTC.

The gene calls are TRBV9 and TRBJ2-5, with 9 bases identical to TRBD2. The V segment lost 0 bases and the J segment 2 bases; nucleotides outside the gene matches: 5. Germline V gene sequence: CDR1 SGDLS, CDR2 YYNGEE. The CDR3 covers 16 residues. CDR3 DNA: TGTGCCAGCAGCGTAGGGAGTAGCGGGGGACAAGAGACCCAGTACTTC. It specifies CASSVGSSGGQETQYF.

This clone has just one count. The rearrangement uses TRBV6-5 and TRBJ1-4, with D maybe TRBD1 (6 bases). With 5 bases removed from V and 8 bases from J, the gap between germline ends came to 18 bases. Germline V CDR1 and CDR2: MNHEY, SVGAGI. The CDR3 covers 15 residues. The chain's CDR3 is CASSRGGGGLEKLFF. CDR3 nucleotides: TGTGCCAGCAGTCGCGGCGGAGGGGGGTTAGAAAAACTGTTTTTT.

This clone was observed a single time. The chain carries TRBV30 and TRBJ2-5; 7 nucleotides agree with TRBD1. Germline CDR1 is GTSNPN and CDR2 is SVGIG (reference sequence). The CDR3 loop spans 15 amino acids. Germline trimming cut 4 bases from V and 1 base from J; bases unmatched to any gene: 9. CDR3 sequence: CAWKRGRLSQETQYF. CDR3 nucleotide sequence: TGTGCCTGGAAGAGGGGGCGATTGTCCCAAGAGACCCAGTACTTC.

The chain couples TRBV2 to TRBJ2-4, with TRBD1 as a possible D gene (6 bases). The germline CDR1 and CDR2 sequences are SNHLY and FYNNEI. The length of the CDR3 is 16 residues. V was cut by 5 bases and J by 8 bases, with 22 bases left in between. In nucleotides, the CDR3 is TGTGCCAGCAGTTTCCGGGACAAGAAAACCGCGTACATTCAGTACTTC. This encodes CASSFRDKKTAYIQYF.

The chain has TRBV28 and TRBJ1-1, with TRBD1 matching over 9 bases. The CDR3 runs to 13 residues. The V segment lost 2 bases and the J segment 6 bases; nucleotides outside the gene matches: 1. CDR1 is MDHEN, CDR2 SYDVKM, per germline. The CDR3 loop reads CASSLGQGSEAFF. The DNA for the CDR3 is TGTGCCAGCAGTTTAGGACAGGGGTCTGAAGCTTTCTTT. The whole variable domain, filled in from reference TRBV28 and TRBJ1-1, reads DVKVTQSSRYLVKRTGEKVFLECVQDMDHENMFWYRQDPGLGLRLIYFSYDVKMKEKGDIPEGYSVSREKKERFSLILESASTNQTSMYLCASSLGQGSEAFFGQGTRLTVV.

In this sample, this clone turned up once. CDR3 bases: TGTGCCAGTAAGAGAGCGGGGGGGCTCGGAGAGACCCAGTACTTC. Translated: CASKRAGGLGETQYF. This rearrangement joins TRBV19 to TRBJ2-5, with TRBD2 identical over 10 bases. CDR1 is LNHDA and CDR2 is SQIVND in the germline V gene (reference sequence). The CDR3 runs to 15 residues. The V gene end was trimmed by 7 bases and the J gene end by 4 bases; junction bases not matched to a gene: 9. The complete variable domain, with remaining parts taken from reference TRBV19 and TRBJ2-5, reads DGGITQSPKYLFRKEGQNVTLSCEQNLNHDAMYWYRQDPGQGLRLIYYSQIVNDFQKGDIAEGYSVSREKKESFPLTVTSAQKNPTAFYLCASKRAGGLGETQYFGPGTRLLVL.

The chain uses TRBV2 and TRBJ2-1; 13 bases match TRBD2. The germline gives CDR1 SNHLY, CDR2 FYNNEI. Losses at the gene ends were 6 bases for V and 10 bases for J; bases not matched to a gene: 6. The CDR3 is 14 amino acids. CDR3 in amino acids: CASRRLAGGVEQFF. The CDR3 DNA reads TGTGCCAGCAGACGACTAGCGGGGGGAGTAGAGCAGTTCTTC.

The chain joins TRBV10-3 to TRBJ2-5; 12 bases match TRBD2. V dropped 10 bases and J dropped 5; count of bases not matched to a gene: 8. Germline V CDR1 and CDR2: ENHRY, SYGVKD. The CDR3 length is 14 residues. In nucleotides, the CDR3 is TGTGCCACCCGACTAGCGGGAGTTGGGGAGACCCAGTACTTC. Protein: CATRLAGVGETQYF.